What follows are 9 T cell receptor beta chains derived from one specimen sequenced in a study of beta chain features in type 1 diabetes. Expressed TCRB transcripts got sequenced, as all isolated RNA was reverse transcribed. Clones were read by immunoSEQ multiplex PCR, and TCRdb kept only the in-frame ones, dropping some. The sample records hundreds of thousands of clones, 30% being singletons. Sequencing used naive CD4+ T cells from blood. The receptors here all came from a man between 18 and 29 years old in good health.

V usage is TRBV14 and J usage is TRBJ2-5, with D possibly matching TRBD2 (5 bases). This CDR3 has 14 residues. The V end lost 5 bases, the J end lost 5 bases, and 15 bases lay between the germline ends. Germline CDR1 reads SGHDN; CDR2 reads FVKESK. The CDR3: CASSSYTRRETQYF. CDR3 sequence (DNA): TGTGCCAGCAGCTCCTACACCCGGAGGGAGACCCAGTACTTC.

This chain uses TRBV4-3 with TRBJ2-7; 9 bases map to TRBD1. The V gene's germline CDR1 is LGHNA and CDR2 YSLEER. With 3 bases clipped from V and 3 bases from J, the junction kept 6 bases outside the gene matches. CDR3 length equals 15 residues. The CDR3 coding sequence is TGCGCCAGCAGCCACCGGACAGGGGAAGGCTACGAGCAGTACTTC. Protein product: CASSHRTGEGYEQYF.

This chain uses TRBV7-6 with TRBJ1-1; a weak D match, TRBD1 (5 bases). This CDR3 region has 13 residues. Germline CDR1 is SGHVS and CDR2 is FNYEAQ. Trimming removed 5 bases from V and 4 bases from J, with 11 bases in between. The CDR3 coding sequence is TGTGCCAGCAGCCACACGGGGGGCACTGAAGCTTTCTTT. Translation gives CASSHTGGTEAFF.

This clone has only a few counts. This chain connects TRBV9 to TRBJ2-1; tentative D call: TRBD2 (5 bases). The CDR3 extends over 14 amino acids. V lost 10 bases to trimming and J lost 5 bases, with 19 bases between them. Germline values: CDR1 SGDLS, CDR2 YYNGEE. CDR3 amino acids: CAAQPAKGDNEQFF. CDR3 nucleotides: TGTGCCGCCCAGCCGGCTAAGGGAGACAATGAGCAGTTCTTC.

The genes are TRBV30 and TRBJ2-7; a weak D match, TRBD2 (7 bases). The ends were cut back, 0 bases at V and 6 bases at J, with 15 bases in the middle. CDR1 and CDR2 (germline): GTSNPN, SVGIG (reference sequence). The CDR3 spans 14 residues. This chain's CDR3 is CAWSVRGRGSEQYF. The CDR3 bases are TGTGCCTGGAGTGTTAGGGGGAGGGGAAGCGAGCAGTACTTC.

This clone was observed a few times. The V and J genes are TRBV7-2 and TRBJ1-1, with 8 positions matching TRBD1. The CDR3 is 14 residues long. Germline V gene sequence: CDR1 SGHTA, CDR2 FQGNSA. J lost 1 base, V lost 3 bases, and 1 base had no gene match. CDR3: CASSFGQGNTEAFF. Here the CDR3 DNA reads TGTGCCAGCAGCTTTGGACAGGGGAACACTGAAGCTTTCTTT.

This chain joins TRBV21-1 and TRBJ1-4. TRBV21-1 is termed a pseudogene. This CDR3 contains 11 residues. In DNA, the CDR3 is TGTGCCAGCAGCAAAAATGAAAAACTGTTTTTT. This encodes CASSKNEKLFF.

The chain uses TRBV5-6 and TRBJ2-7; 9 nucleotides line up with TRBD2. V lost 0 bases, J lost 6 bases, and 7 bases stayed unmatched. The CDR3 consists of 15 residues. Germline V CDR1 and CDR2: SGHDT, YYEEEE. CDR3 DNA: TGTGCCAGCAGCTTGGGAGGACTAGCGAGCAGCGAGCAGTACTTC. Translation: CASSLGGLASSEQYF.

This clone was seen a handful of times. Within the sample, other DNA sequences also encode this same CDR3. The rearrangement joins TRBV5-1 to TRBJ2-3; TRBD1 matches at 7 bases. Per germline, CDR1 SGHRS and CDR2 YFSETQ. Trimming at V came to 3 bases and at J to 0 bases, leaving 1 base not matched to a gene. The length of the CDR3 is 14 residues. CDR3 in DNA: TGCGCCAGCAGCTCGGACAGGAGCACAGATACGCAGTATTTT. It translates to CASSSDRSTDTQYF.